This T cell receptor (beta chain) was sequenced during a study of neurological immune-mediated disorders. This clonotype was found many times. The junction departs from germline at one end; a sequencing error may be responsible. Time point noted: technical triplicate 3. The authors made cDNA by 5'RACE with 10-nucleotide random UMIs. Via MiXCR, TCRdb re-called the 5' RACE reads, giving one row per CDR3 protein. Of about 31,000 distinct CDR3 sequences in the sample, roughly 16% are singletons; the top ten hold 4.5% to 5%. The CDR3 has 14 residues. Germline V CDR1 and CDR2: SGHTA, FQGNSA. This receptor was taken from a female donor with HTLV-1-associated myelopathy (HAM/TSP). The specimen sequenced was CD4+ T cells from blood. The chain is built from TRBV7-2 and TRBJ2-3; D remains ambiguous. DNA of the CDR3: TGTGCCAGCAGCATAGCTTTTAGCACAGATACGCAGTATTTT. It codes for CASSIAFSTDTQYF.